This is a list of T cell receptor beta chains from one sample in a study of blood T cell repertoires in COVID-19. Repertoires were generated with immunoSEQ multiplex PCR, while TCRdb's copy carries only in-frame clones and drops some. The sample includes about 370,000 clones, about 90% of them seen just once. The material sequenced was peripheral blood. The receptors were sampled from a woman in her twenties or thirties with COVID-19, enrolled during active disease. Each CDR3 is given with its conserved first and last residue. Clone size appears in some rows only: once, few, many, or a class for an expanded clone.

>TRBV28|TRBJ2-3|NA
CASSVRTVDTQYF
>TRBV7-9|TRBJ2-3|NA
CASSARPGQETDTQYF
>TRBV7-2|TRBJ2-2|NA
CASSRGDRVKTGELFF
>TRBV27|TRBJ1-1|NA
CASSLSVGGYTEAFF
>TRBV24-1|TRBJ1-4|once
CATSEGQGFEKLFF
>TRBV4-2|TRBJ2-1|NA
CASSQPGLRYNEQFF
>TRBV7-2|TRBJ2-3|NA
CASSSKTSVPTDTQYF
>TRBV18|TRBJ2-1|NA
CASSPQRTDNNEQFF
>TRBV12-3/TRBV12-4|TRBJ1-1|NA
CASSFSTPGAFF
>TRBV29-1|TRBJ2-3|NA
CSAYYRGADTQYF
>TRBV27|TRBJ2-5|once
CASSLSGQGPETQYF
>TRBV6-5|TRBJ2-1|NA
CASSRTSGGQQFF
>TRBV7-2|TRBJ1-1|NA
CASSSHGTLRTEAFF
>TRBV11-2|TRBJ2-1|NA
CASSTGTSGGAVPFF
>TRBV28|TRBJ1-1|NA
CASSLWSQASEAFF
>TRBV3-1/TRBV3-2|TRBJ2-5|NA
CASSLTGTAQETQYF
>TRBV5-1|TRBJ1-2|NA
CASSTQGAQGYTF
>TRBV9|TRBJ1-1|NA
CASSQGVGTEAFF
>TRBV5-1|TRBJ2-7|NA
CASSLLGRGPYEQYF
>TRBV19|TRBJ2-3|NA
CASSIDLVSSGTQYF
>TRBV6-5|TRBJ1-5|NA
CASSRSDSRNQPQHF
>TRBV9|TRBJ1-2|NA
CASSVTDRNYGYTF
>TRBV2|TRBJ2-5|few
CASTTTGVVETQYF
>TRBV11-1|TRBJ2-2|NA
CASNMRGTSYPGELFF
>TRBV2|TRBJ2-7|NA
CASSGTGGSYEQYF
>TRBV11-2|TRBJ2-3|NA
CASSLGRGAALSTDTQYF
>TRBV4-1|TRBJ2-1|NA
CASRSYNEQFF
>TRBV12-5|TRBJ2-5|NA
CASGLAPSGGGTQETQYF
>TRBV3-1/TRBV3-2|TRBJ1-4|NA
CASSQDGGKLFF